These 31 T cell receptor beta chains came from one sample sequenced in a study of blood T cell repertoires in COVID-19. This table comes from immunoSEQ multiplex PCR, and its TCRdb copy is limited to in-frame clones, with some not included. The sample has about 120,000 clones; about 83% are singletons. Sequencing used PBMCs or T cells enriched from blood (not recorded which). These receptors came from a woman younger than 45 who had recovered from COVID-19.

The chain recombines TRBV23-1 with TRBJ2-1, with 10 bases that match TRBD2. TRBV23-1 is flagged as an ORF with uncertain function. After removal of 0 bases from V and 3 bases from J, the junction contained 8 bases not matched to a gene. The CDR3 extends over 18 amino acids. CDR3 loop: CASSQSTRTSGLYNEQFF. DNA for the CDR3: TGCGCCAGCAGTCAATCGACCAGGACTAGCGGCCTCTACAATGAGCAGTTCTTC.

This chain links TRBV27 with TRBJ2-1, with 7 bases identical to TRBD1. The CDR3 length is 14 residues. Trimming at V came to 5 bases and at J to 4 bases, leaving 5 bases not matched to a gene. Germline CDR1 MNHEY, CDR2 SMNVEV (reference sequence). The DNA of the CDR3 is TGTGCCAGCAGTATAGGGACAGCGTACAATGAGCAGTTCTTC. Its translation is CASSIGTAYNEQFF.

This clone was seen once. This sequence joins TRBV23-1 and TRBJ2-2; the match to TRBD2 covers 9 bases. TRBV23-1 qualifies as an ORF whose function is uncertain. CDR3 length equals 17 residues. V shed 6 bases and J 0 bases; nucleotides not matched to a gene: 8. CDR3 region: CASSNNRTSANTGELFF. The CDR3 coding sequence is TGCGCCAGCAGCAATAACCGGACTAGCGCGAACACCGGGGAGCTGTTTTTT.

This chain links TRBV10-3 with TRBJ1-6; 7 positions match TRBD1. CDR3 size: 14 residues. The J segment lost 8 bases and the V segment lost 6 bases, leaving 7 bases of the junction unmatched. The V gene's germline CDR1 is ENHRY and CDR2 SYGVKD. The CDR3 DNA reads as TGTGCCATCAGCCGGGACAGCCGAGATTCACCCCTCCACTTT. This encodes CAISRDSRDSPLHF.

The rearrangement uses TRBV28 and TRBJ1-6; D perhaps matches TRBD1 (6 bases). V lost 5 bases and J lost 9, with 8 bases in between. This CDR3 has 12 residues. Germline V CDR1 and CDR2: MDHEN, SYDVKM. CDR3 amino acids: CASSTGISPLHF. The CDR3 nucleotides read TGTGCCAGCAGTACAGGGATTTCACCCCTCCACTTT. Variable domain in full (rest from reference TRBV28 and TRBJ1-6): DVKVTQSSRYLVKRTGEKVFLECVQDMDHENMFWYRQDPGLGLRLIYFSYDVKMKEKGDIPEGYSVSREKKERFSLILESASTNQTSMYLCASSTGISPLHFGNGTRLTVT.

The chain couples TRBV4-3 to TRBJ1-6, with D perhaps TRBD1 (5 bases). The CDR3 totals 16 residues. CDR1 is LGHNA and CDR2 is YSLEER in the germline V gene. V shed 6 bases and J shed 8 bases, with 20 bases lying between them. CDR3 sequence reads: CASRENVNSGDSPLHF. Written as DNA, the CDR3 is TGCGCCAGCAGGGAAAATGTCAACTCGGGGGATTCACCCCTCCACTTT.

The chain carries TRBV28 and TRBJ2-7; D call uncertain. This CDR3 contains 12 residues. Between the trimmed V and J ends, which lost 6 bases and 0 bases, there was a span of 6 bases. Germline-derived CDR1 and CDR2 are MDHEN and SYDVKM. DNA of the CDR3: TGTGCCAGCAGCCCCAGCTCCTACGAGCAGTACTTC. This gives the protein CASSPSSYEQYF.

The CDR3 loop reads CASSLLGGGITEAFF. The DNA for the CDR3 is TGTGCCAGCAGCCTCCTAGGAGGGGGCATCACTGAAGCTTTCTTT. V is TRBV7-3 and J is TRBJ1-1, with TRBD1 matching over 7 bases. V shed 5 bases and J 4 bases; nucleotides not matched to a gene: 10. Germline V lookup: CDR1 SGHTA, CDR2 FQGTGA. CDR3 length: 15 residues.

This chain connects TRBV4-1 to TRBJ1-1; possible D gene TRBD1, 5 bases. Germline assignment: CDR1 MGHRA and CDR2 YSYEKL. Trimming took off 4 bases at V and 5 bases at J, with 11 bases between the two ends. The CDR3 runs to 13 residues. Here the CDR3 DNA reads TGCGCCAGCAGCCCGTTCCGGGGGACTGAAGCTTTCTTT. It translates to CASSPFRGTEAFF.

This chain uses TRBV5-6 with TRBJ1-6, with 9 bases that match TRBD1. V gave up 4 bases and J gave up 7 bases; unmatched junction bases: 6. CDR1 and CDR2 from the germline V gene are SGHDT and YYEEEE. The CDR3 is 15 amino acids. In DNA form, the CDR3 reads TGTGCCAGCAGCCCACCGGGACAGGGAAATTCACCCCTCCACTTT. Protein: CASSPPGQGNSPLHF.

V is TRBV6-2 or TRBV6-3 and J is TRBJ2-2; D is perhaps TRBD1 (6 bases). The CDR3 extends over 14 amino acids. The V end lost 2 bases, the J end lost 6 bases, and 10 bases lay between the germline ends. From germline, CDR1 is MNHEY and CDR2 SVGEGT. CDR3 region: CASSYDTGPGELFF. The CDR3 DNA is TGTGCCAGCAGTTACGACACAGGGCCCGGGGAGCTGTTTTTT.

The rearrangement uses TRBV28 and TRBJ1-2, with D maybe TRBD1 (5 bases). Trimming stripped 6 bases from V and 3 bases from J, with 23 bases between. This CDR3 comprises 17 residues. The germline V gene encodes CDR1 MDHEN and CDR2 SYDVKM. CDR3 bases: TGTGCCAGCAGCCACGCCTTTTACTTACAGGATTACTATGGCTACACCTTC. Translation: CASSHAFYLQDYYGYTF.

In this sample, this clone turned up many times. The chain uses TRBV30 and TRBJ1-6; D not certain. CDR3 size: 14 residues. Germline-derived CDR1 and CDR2 are GTSNPN and SVGIG (reference sequence). Trimming removed 0 bases from V and 8 bases from J, with 11 bases in between. Written as DNA, the CDR3 is TGTGCCTGGAGTGTACTTGTTGGGCATTCACCCCTCCACTTT. It translates to CAWSVLVGHSPLHF.

This chain uses TRBV28 with TRBJ2-7; D is ambiguous. The CDR3 is made up of 13 amino acids. Trimming removed 6 bases at V and 2 bases at J, with 11 bases between. Germline V gene sequence: CDR1 MDHEN, CDR2 SYDVKM. The CDR3 coding sequence is TGTGCCAGCAGCCCACTACCTCCCTACGAGCAGTACTTC. Residues: CASSPLPPYEQYF. Complete variable domain (other parts from reference TRBV28 and TRBJ2-7): DVKVTQSSRYLVKRTGEKVFLECVQDMDHENMFWYRQDPGLGLRLIYFSYDVKMKEKGDIPEGYSVSREKKERFSLILESASTNQTSMYLCASSPLPPYEQYFGPGTRLTVT.

The chain couples TRBV5-5 to TRBJ2-7; a possible D gene is TRBD1 (6 bases). Germline V CDR1 and CDR2: SGHKS, YYEKEE (reference sequence). The CDR3 extends over 14 amino acids. Trimming removed 4 bases from V and 3 bases from J, with 14 bases in between. CDR3 in amino acids: CASSPPGHHYEQYF. In nucleotides, the CDR3 is TGTGCCAGCAGCCCGCCGGGACACCACTACGAGCAGTACTTC.

J is TRBJ2-1 and V is TRBV7-2; 8 bases fit TRBD2. After removal of 5 bases from V and 7 bases from J, the junction contained 13 bases not matched to a gene. The CDR3 loop spans 16 amino acids. CDR1 is SGHTA and CDR2 is FQGNSA in the germline V gene. The CDR3 DNA follows: TGTGCCAGCAGCGCCCAAGGGACTAGAAATAATAATGAGCAGTTCTTC. It is translated as CASSAQGTRNNNEQFF.

The genes are TRBV4-3 and TRBJ1-5; 8 bases are a match to TRBD1. Trimming took 4 bases from V and 4 from J; bases not matched to a gene: 6. The length of the CDR3 is 15 residues. Germline V CDR1 and CDR2: LGHNA, YSLEER. CDR3 DNA: TGCGCCAGCAGCCCCTACAGGGGGGAGAATCAGCCCCAGCATTTT. It translates to CASSPYRGENQPQHF.

The chain employs TRBV9 and TRBJ1-3; a weak D match, TRBD1 (5 bases). The CDR3 runs 17 residues. Germline CDR1 reads SGDLS; CDR2 reads YYNGEE. Trimming removed 2 bases at V and 0 bases at J, with 15 bases between. CDR3 in amino acids: CASSVLPGSGSGNTIYF. CDR3 nucleotide sequence: TGTGCCAGCAGCGTCCTCCCAGGGTCTGGCTCTGGAAACACCATATATTTT.

The chain is built from TRBV30 and TRBJ2-1, with 8 bases identical to TRBD1. The CDR3 sequence is 13 residues long. The germline V gene encodes CDR1 GTSNPN and CDR2 SVGIG (reference sequence). The V gene end was trimmed by 3 bases and the J gene end by 4 bases; junction bases not matched to a gene: 2. CDR3 sequence (DNA): TGTGCCTGGAGCCGGGACAGGTACAATGAGCAGTTCTTC. Protein sequence: CAWSRDRYNEQFF.

The table lists this clone with a count of one. It is likely a read error, because the conserved phenylalanine at the end of the CDR3 is missing. No DNA is shown, since the ends of the CDR3 on it are uncertain; the CDR3 is the one TCRdb lists. The rearrangement uses TRBV2 and TRBJ2-7; the table's TRBD1 call for D was not verified on the DNA. The CDR3 sequence runs 12 residues, both termini included. Germline V CDR1 and CDR2: SNHLY, FYNNEI. The CDR3 loop reads CASSEQGRGMNL.

The sample holds one count of this clone. This sequence joins TRBV3-1 (or the pseudogene TRBV3-2) and TRBJ2-1, with a tentative D call TRBD2 (5 bases). The CDR3 has 12 residues. Trimming cost V 4 bases and J 12 bases, with 13 bases left between them. CDR1 LGHDT and CDR2 YNNKEL come from the germline V gene (reference sequence). In DNA form, the CDR3 reads TGTGCCAGCAGCCGAGCGGAAGACGGGCAGTTCTTC. It is translated as CASSRAEDGQFF.

The chain couples TRBV9 to TRBJ1-2; the match to TRBD1 covers 11 bases. This CDR3 has 16 residues. Germline trimming cut 0 bases from V and 8 bases from J; bases unmatched to any gene: 9. Germline V gene data show CDR1 as SGDLS and CDR2 as YYNGEE. In nucleotides, the CDR3 is TGTGCCAGCAGCGTAGCAAGGACAGGGGGCGCACGGGGCTACACCTTC. Encoded protein: CASSVARTGGARGYTF.

CDR3 loop: CASSVEGTEAFF. CDR3 in DNA: TGTGCCAGCAGCGTAGAGGGGACTGAAGCTTTCTTT. The chain joins TRBV9 to TRBJ1-1; D may be TRBD1 (5 bases). The CDR3 covers 12 residues. V lost 0 bases and J 5 bases, leaving 5 bases between the germline ends. The germline CDR1 and CDR2 sequences are SGDLS and YYNGEE.

V gene TRBV29-1 combines with J gene TRBJ2-6; TRBD1 matches at 12 bases. After removal of 3 bases from V and 4 bases from J, the junction contained 13 bases not matched to a gene. This CDR3 has 19 residues. Germline assignment: CDR1 SQVTM and CDR2 ANQGSEA. The CDR3 reads CSVEGAGGQGATGANVLTF. In nucleotides, the CDR3 is TGCAGCGTTGAGGGCGCTGGGGGACAGGGGGCTACCGGGGCCAACGTCCTGACTTTC.

CDR3 nucleotide sequence: TGTGCCAGCAGCCCTAGGGGGGGAACTATGGGCTACACCTTC. This encodes CASSPRGGTMGYTF. The rearrangement links TRBV5-4 to TRBJ1-2, with a weak D call TRBD1 (6 bases). Germline CDR1 reads SGHNT; CDR2 reads YYREEE (reference sequence). Trimming pared 4 bases from V and 8 bases from J, leaving 18 bases between. The CDR3 covers 14 residues.

This rearrangement joins TRBV27 to TRBJ2-7; 9 bases line up with TRBD1. Per germline, CDR1 MNHEY and CDR2 SMNVEV (reference sequence). There are 15 residues in the CDR3. After removal of 5 bases from V and 5 bases from J, the junction contained 10 bases not matched to a gene. This CDR3 is CASSRRGTGSHEQYF. In DNA, the CDR3 is TGTGCCAGCAGTCGGAGAGGGACAGGGTCCCACGAGCAGTACTTC.

CDR3 nucleotide sequence: TGTGCCAGCAGTTTATCGGGGACAGGGGTCTATAGCAATCAGCCCCAGCATTTT. Its translation is CASSLSGTGVYSNQPQHF. The chain combines TRBV28 with TRBJ1-5, with 10 bases that match TRBD1. CDR3 length: 18 amino acids. In germline, CDR1 is MDHEN, CDR2 SYDVKM. V gave up 1 base and J gave up 0 bases; unmatched junction bases: 6.

The V and J genes are TRBV28 and TRBJ1-2, with D maybe TRBD1 (6 bases). In germline, CDR1 is MDHEN, CDR2 SYDVKM. The V gene lost 2 bases and the J gene lost 4 bases, with 14 bases spanning the gap. CDR3 size: 15 residues. The DNA of the CDR3 is TGTGCCAGCAGTTTACCCGGACAGAAAGTCTATGGCTACACCTTC. As protein: CASSLPGQKVYGYTF.

The CDR3 coding sequence is TGCAGTCCTAACAGTGCCACTGAAGCTTTCTTT. This sequence encodes CSPNSATEAFF. The J gene is TRBJ1-1, the V gene TRBV20-1; D is undetermined. Trimming cost V 8 bases and J 4 bases, with 11 bases left between them. The CDR3 spans 11 residues. Germline CDR1 reads DFQATT; CDR2 reads SNEGSKA (reference sequence).

The chain uses TRBV12-3 or TRBV12-4 and TRBJ2-1, with D unresolved. CDR3 size: 13 residues. Trimming took off 3 bases at V and 8 bases at J, with 11 bases between the two ends. CDR3 nucleotides: TGTGCCAGCAGTTTTCGCCGGGTGTATGAGCAGTTCTTC. Its protein product is CASSFRRVYEQFF.

This clone was found once. The rearrangement uses TRBV20-1 and TRBJ2-1; 7 bases match TRBD1. V lost 3 bases and J lost 0; bases outside the gene matches: 8. The CDR3 totals 16 residues. The germline gives CDR1 DFQATT, CDR2 SNEGSKA (reference sequence). The DNA of the CDR3 is TGCAGTGCTAGTCACAGGGGAGCGGTCTCCTACAATGAGCAGTTCTTC. It is translated as CSASHRGAVSYNEQFF.